Listed below are T cell receptor beta chains from one sample, sequenced in a study of cytomegalovirus exposure and HLA in healthy donors. Libraries were prepared by immunoSEQ multiplex PCR; TCRdb keeps only in-frame clonotypes and omits some of them. In all, the sample yields 95,000 to 110,000 clones. Sequencing was carried out using PBMCs. These receptor sequences come from a man aged 40-55 years in good health and CMV-seronegative. Each CDR3 is given with its conserved first and last residue. D genes are given only for firm matches.

>TRBV6-6|TRBD1|TRBJ2-3
CASRLTGSTDTQYF
TGTGCCAGCAGGTTGACAGGGAGCACAGATACGCAGTATTTT
>TRBV28|-|TRBJ2-1
CASRANEQFF
TGTGCCAGCAGAGCTAATGAGCAGTTCTTC
>TRBV6-1|-|TRBJ1-1
CASSARDMNTEAFF
TGTGCCAGCAGTGCACGAGACATGAACACTGAAGCTTTCTTT
>TRBV7-2|TRBD1|TRBJ2-7
CASSLQGQIYEQYF
TGTGCCAGCAGCTTACAGGGACAGATCTACGAGCAGTACTTC
>TRBV29-1|TRBD2|TRBJ2-1
CSVEGGLADNEQFF
TGCAGCGTTGAAGGGGGACTAGCGGACAATGAGCAGTTCTTC
>TRBV2|-|TRBJ1-5
CASSGGNGNQPQHF
TGTGCCAGCAGCGGGGGAAACGGCAATCAGCCCCAGCATTTT
>TRBV10-3|-|TRBJ1-2
CAISESSGGLGYTF
TGTGCCATCAGTGAGTCAAGCGGAGGGTTGGGCTACACCTTC
>TRBV5-1|-|TRBJ2-7
CASSLDLYEQYF
TGCGCCAGCAGCTTGGATCTTTACGAGCAGTACTTC
>TRBV7-8|-|TRBJ2-1
CASSLRGRYNEQFF
TGTGCCAGCAGCTTAAGGGGTCGGTACAATGAGCAGTTCTTC
>TRBV6-1|-|TRBJ1-5
CASSETPRPQHF
TGTGCCAGCAGTGAAACGCCCAGGCCCCAGCATTTT
>TRBV10-3|TRBD2|TRBJ2-7
CAISAGLGGHEQYF
TGTGCCATCAGTGCGGGACTAGGAGGCCACGAGCAGTACTTC
>TRBV19|-|TRBJ2-3
CASRASISTDTQYF
TGTGCCAGTCGCGCGAGTATAAGCACAGATACGCAGTATTTT
>TRBV5-5|-|TRBJ2-3
CASSFRGAADTQYF
TGTGCCAGCAGCTTCAGGGGGGCCGCAGATACGCAGTATTTT
>TRBV7-9|TRBD1|TRBJ2-7
CASSKGQYLSYEQYF
TGTGCCAGCAGCAAGGGACAGTACCTCTCCTACGAGCAGTACTTC